Listed below are T cell receptor beta chains from one sample, sequenced in a study of early T cells in non-severe SARS-CoV-2 infection. TCRdb passed the 5' RACE reads through MiXCR, listing each CDR3 protein once. The sample holds around 61,000 distinct CDR3 sequences, roughly 13% seen once. Sample: whole blood. The source of these receptors is an adult who was a healthcare worker with PCR-confirmed SARS-CoV-2 infection or an uninfected control (not recorded which). Each CDR3 is given with its conserved first and last residue. A D gene is named only where the DNA matches it firmly. Not every row has a clone size; where given, it reads once, few, many or a size class.

>TRBV5-1|TRBJ2-1|TRBD2|many
CASSGGTSGTNEQFF
TGCGCCAGCAGCGGCGGGACTAGCGGGACTAATGAGCAGTTCTTC
>TRBV7-9|TRBJ2-1|-|-
CASSESRGAYSSYNEQFF
TGTGCCAGCAGCGAATCGCGGGGAGCGTATAGCTCCTACAATGAGCAGTTCTTC
>TRBV7-9|TRBJ2-7|-|-
CASSSKTSYEQYF
TGTGCCAGCAGCTCCAAAACCTCCTACGAGCAGTACTTC
>TRBV5-6|TRBJ2-7|TRBD2|many
CASSPWTSGPYEQYF
TGTGCCAGCAGCCCTTGGACTAGCGGCCCCTACGAGCAGTACTTC
>TRBV20-1|TRBJ2-7|TRBD2|-
CSATVLAGDTYEQYF
TGCAGTGCTACCGTACTAGCGGGAGACACCTACGAGCAGTACTTC
>TRBV10-2|TRBJ1-1|-|-
CASSESGVWEAFF
TGCGCCAGCAGTGAGTCCGGGGTATGGGAAGCTTTCTTT
>TRBV29-1|TRBJ2-6|-|few
CSVLGAVTNLAISGANVLTF
TGCAGCGTTTTAGGGGCAGTGACTAACCTCGCGATCTCTGGGGCCAACGTCCTGACTTTC
>TRBV6-1|TRBJ1-2|-|-
CASSERSGTRVGYTF
TGTGCCAGCAGTGAAAGGTCCGGGACAAGGGTCGGCTACACCTTC
>TRBV5-5|TRBJ1-6|-|-
CASSLITDPPGPLHF
TGTGCCAGCAGCTTGATAACAGACCCTCCAGGACCCCTCCACTTT
>TRBV11-1|TRBJ1-1|-|few
CASSRTDTEAFF
TGTGCCAGCAGCCGGACAGACACTGAAGCTTTCTTT
>TRBV3-1|TRBJ1-6|TRBD1|-
CASSLSGQGYSLLHF
TGTGCCAGCAGCCTTTCGGGACAGGGATATTCACTCCTCCACTTT
>TRBV19|TRBJ1-1|-|many
CASSMGRNGNTEAFF
TGTGCCAGTAGTATGGGGAGAAACGGGAACACTGAAGCTTTCTTT
>TRBV29-1|TRBJ2-7|-|few
CSVTPPGQPWRGEQYF
TGCAGCGTTACACCCCCCGGACAGCCTTGGCGCGGCGAGCAGTACTTC
>TRBV5-1|TRBJ2-1|TRBD1|many
CASSSGGNEQFF
TGCGCCAGCAGCTCAGGGGGCAATGAGCAGTTCTTC
>TRBV11-2|TRBJ2-7|TRBD1|many
CASSSSSGGVWSYEQYF
TGTGCCAGCAGCTCCTCGTCAGGGGGCGTTTGGTCCTACGAGCAGTACTTC
>TRBV24-1|TRBJ1-5|TRBD1|many
CATSGTGGNQPQHF
TGTGCCACCAGTGGGACAGGGGGAAATCAGCCCCAGCATTTT
>TRBV5-1|TRBJ2-1|-|many
CASSFTGLPNEQFF
TGCGCCAGCAGCTTTACCGGACTCCCAAATGAGCAGTTCTTC
>TRBV6-1|TRBJ1-5|-|-
CASRSYQGQPQHF
TGTGCCAGCCGGTCCTATCAGGGTCAGCCCCAGCATTTT
>TRBV7-9|TRBJ1-6|TRBD1|many
CASSLGGGRSPLHF
TGTGCCAGCAGCTTAGGAGGGGGCCGTTCACCCCTCCACTTT
>TRBV5-1|TRBJ1-5|-|many
CASSLRPGSYQPQHF
TGCGCCAGCAGCTTGAGGCCCGGGAGTTATCAGCCCCAGCATTTT
>TRBV24-1|TRBJ2-1|TRBD2|many
CATSDLSGGRSEQFF
TGTGCCACCAGTGATCTTAGCGGGGGAAGGAGTGAGCAGTTCTTC
>TRBV4-1|TRBJ1-3|-|few
CASSHRDGSGNTIYF
TGCGCCAGCAGCCACAGGGACGGCTCTGGAAACACCATATATTTT
>TRBV11-2|TRBJ2-2|TRBD2|-
CASSSRRSGGTTGELFF
TGTGCCAGCAGCTCTCGTAGGAGCGGGGGGACCACCGGGGAGCTGTTTTTT
>TRBV2|TRBJ2-3|-|few
CASSFPGRGRTDTQYF
TGTGCCAGCAGTTTCCCAGGGAGGGGGAGGACAGATACGCAGTATTTT
>TRBV27|TRBJ2-1|-|-
CASSLQGVGSYNEQFF
TGTGCCAGCAGTTTACAGGGCGTAGGCTCCTACAATGAGCAGTTCTTC
>TRBV6-5|TRBJ2-7|TRBD2|many
CASSGSLAGGSYEQYF
TGTGCCAGCAGTGGCTCCCTAGCGGGGGGGTCCTACGAGCAGTACTTC
>TRBV4-1|TRBJ1-4|-|-
CASSQPGATNEKLFF
TGCGCCAGCAGCCAACCCGGAGCGACTAATGAAAAACTGTTTTTT
>TRBV6-1|TRBJ1-4|-|many
CASSGGTVFNEKLFF
TGTGCCAGCAGCGGAGGGACGGTTTTTAATGAAAAACTGTTTTTT
>TRBV14|TRBJ2-1|-|many
CASSQDAGSSYNEQFF
TGTGCCAGCAGCCAAGACGCAGGGAGCTCCTACAATGAGCAGTTCTTC
>TRBV29-1|TRBJ2-3|TRBD2|many
CSLGTSGRTDTQYF
TGCAGCCTCGGGACTAGCGGGAGAACAGATACGCAGTATTTT
>TRBV11-2|TRBJ2-7|TRBD2|few
CASSPTGLAFSYEQYF
TGTGCCAGCAGCCCGACGGGACTAGCGTTCTCCTACGAGCAGTACTTC
>TRBV2|TRBJ1-5|-|many
CASSEIRIGPQHF
TGTGCCAGCAGTGAAATAAGGATCGGGCCCCAGCATTTT
>TRBV11-3|TRBJ2-7|TRBD1|many
CASSWDRNYEQYF
TGTGCCAGCAGCTGGGACAGGAACTACGAGCAGTACTTC
>TRBV7-6|TRBJ2-1|-|many
CASSLATDPSFEQFF
TGTGCCAGCAGCTTAGCGACAGACCCTTCCTTTGAGCAGTTCTTC
>TRBV29-1|TRBJ1-1|-|many
CSVAVGGTEAFF
TGCAGCGTTGCCGTAGGGGGCACTGAAGCTTTCTTT
>TRBV29-1|TRBJ2-2|TRBD2|few
CSATTRGGANTGELFF
TGCAGCGCTACGACCCGGGGGGGGGCGAACACCGGGGAGCTGTTTTTT
>TRBV12-3/TRBV12-4|TRBJ2-5|-|many
CASSSRALVETQYF
TGTGCCAGCAGTTCCCGAGCATTGGTAGAGACCCAGTACTTC
>TRBV3-1|TRBJ2-2|-|-
CASSQTGAELFF
TGTGCCAGCAGCCAAACGGGAGCGGAGCTGTTTTTT
>TRBV7-3|TRBJ2-1|-|-
CASSPGVLRLWFF
TGTGCCAGCAGCCCCGGGGTCCTGAGACTGTGGTTCTTC
>TRBV7-2|TRBJ2-7|-|many
CASSFGTERPSYEQYF
TGTGCCAGCAGCTTCGGGACGGAACGTCCCTCCTACGAGCAGTACTTC
>TRBV14|TRBJ2-6|-|-
CASSQGVSQANVLTF
TGTGCCAGCAGCCAAGGGGTAAGTCAGGCCAACGTCCTGACTTTC
>TRBV7-3|TRBJ2-5|TRBD1|few
CASGRDSQETQYF
TGTGCCAGTGGAAGGGACAGTCAAGAGACCCAGTACTTC